This paragraph reports one T cell receptor beta chain. The antigen remains undetermined. The sample comes from a study of STAT5B mutations in CD4+ large granular lymphocyte leukemia. General study findings and limits: Compared with healthy controls (2/35), patient top clones favored TRBV06 (8/27).

Here immunoSEQ multiplex PCR was the method, and the copy in TCRdb shows in-frame clones only, minus some. Of nearly 45,000 clones in the sample, approximately 86% were seen once. Germline loops: CDR1 SQVTM, CDR2 ANQGSEA. The V and J ends lost 0 bases and 4 bases, in that order; junction bases with no gene match: 6. The CDR3 has 15 amino acids. Sequenced material: CD4+ T cells from blood buffy coats. The sequence was obtained from a human donor in good health. The J gene is TRBJ2-5, the V gene TRBV29-1; 9 nucleotides align to TRBD2. The CDR3 DNA reads as TGCAGCGTTGAAGAGCGCGGGAGGGCCTTAGAGACCCAGTACTTC. Encoded protein: CSVEERGRALETQYF. Full variable domain (remainder filled in from reference TRBV29-1 and TRBJ2-5): SAVISQKPSRDICQRGTSLTIQCQVDSQVTMMFWYRQQPGQSLTLIATANQGSEATYESGFVIDKFPISRPNLTFSTLTVSNMSPEDSSIYLCSVEERGRALETQYFGPGTRLLVL.